Listed below are T cell receptor beta chains from one sample, sequenced in a study of early T cells in non-severe SARS-CoV-2 infection. Each CDR3 protein gets one entry after TCRdb re-called the 5' RACE reads with MiXCR. Among around 61,000 distinct CDR3 sequences listed, roughly 10% were seen once. The specimen was whole blood. Receptors were obtained from an adult who was a healthcare worker with PCR-confirmed SARS-CoV-2 infection or an uninfected control (not recorded which). Each CDR3 is given with its conserved first and last residue. The order of the fields is D gene, CDR3 length, J gene, clone size, V gene, CDR3 protein, CDR3 DNA. The D gene is left open where the match is weak. Size is omitted from some rows. Given values are once, few, many or a class for expanded clones.

. 13 TRBJ2-7 few TRBV18 CASSPTQSYEQYF TGTGCCAGCTCACCAACCCAGTCCTACGAGCAGTACTTC
. 16 TRBJ2-5 . TRBV7-6 CASSRGLGQSQETQYF TGTGCCAGCAGCCGAGGTCTTGGACAGAGCCAAGAGACCCAGTACTTC
. 13 TRBJ1-3 few TRBV5-1 CASRRGSEDTIYF TGCGCCAGCCGAAGGGGTTCAGAAGACACCATATATTTT
TRBD1 15 TRBJ2-5 many TRBV11-3 CASSSGTGPQETQYF TGTGCCAGCAGCTCTGGGACAGGGCCCCAAGAGACCCAGTACTTC
. 13 TRBJ2-1 many TRBV7-2 CASSLGHLNEQFF TGTGCCAGCAGCTTAGGACACCTCAATGAGCAGTTCTTC
. 15 TRBJ2-5 many TRBV13 CASSLGQDSQETQYF TGTGCCAGCAGCTTAGGACAGGATAGCCAAGAGACCCAGTACTTC
. 14 TRBJ2-7 many TRBV14 CASSHLRGPLEQYF TGTGCCAGCAGCCACTTGAGGGGCCCGCTGGAGCAGTACTTC
. 15 TRBJ1-5 many TRBV12-3/TRBV12-4 CASSFAGESNQPQHF TGTGCCAGCAGTTTTGCAGGGGAGAGCAATCAGCCCCAGCATTTT
. 12 TRBJ1-2 many TRBV5-4 CASSLAVGGYTF TGTGCCAGCAGCTTGGCTGTGGGCGGCTACACCTTC
. 10 TRBJ2-1 few TRBV7-9 CASSYDEQFF TGTGCCAGCAGCTACGATGAGCAGTTCTTC
. 14 TRBJ2-3 . TRBV20-1 CSASASRRTDTQYF TGCAGTGCTAGTGCCAGCCGACGCACAGATACGCAGTATTTT
TRBD2 15 TRBJ2-1 . TRBV5-4 CASSLVASGSGEQFF TGTGCCAGCAGCTTGGTTGCTAGCGGGAGCGGTGAGCAGTTCTTC
. 14 TRBJ1-1 few TRBV4-1 CASSHTGMNTEAFF TGCGCCAGCAGCCATACAGGGATGAACACTGAAGCTTTCTTT
TRBD2 15 TRBJ2-7 many TRBV20-1 CSARELGRASYEQYF TGCAGTGCTAGAGAACTCGGGAGGGCCTCCTACGAGCAGTACTTC
. 12 TRBJ1-2 few TRBV6-6 CASSYGPDGYTF TGTGCCAGCAGTTACGGGCCTGATGGCTACACCTTC
. 13 TRBJ1-6 many TRBV6-2/TRBV6-3 CASRPDSLSPLHF TGTGCCAGCAGACCTGACAGTCTTTCACCCCTCCACTTT
. 13 TRBJ1-1 many TRBV12-3/TRBV12-4 CASSFGGLTEAFF TGTGCCAGCAGTTTCGGGGGCCTCACTGAAGCTTTCTTT
. 13 TRBJ1-2 many TRBV20-1 CSASPRGGYGYTF TGCAGTGCTAGTCCCAGGGGAGGCTATGGCTACACCTTC
. 11 TRBJ2-3 many TRBV7-8 CASSLMGTQYF TGTGCCAGCAGCTTAATGGGTACGCAGTATTTT
. 13 TRBJ1-1 many TRBV7-9 CASNLQENTEAFF TGTGCCAGCAACCTTCAGGAGAACACTGAAGCTTTCTTT
. 14 TRBJ2-3 . TRBV7-9 CASSRWTGTDTQYF TGTGCCAGCAGCCGGTGGACGGGCACAGATACGCAGTATTTT
. 16 TRBJ2-3 . TRBV14 CASSPPWLGVADTQYF TGTGCCAGCAGCCCGCCGTGGCTAGGGGTCGCAGATACGCAGTATTTT
TRBD2 14 TRBJ2-2 few TRBV30 CAWSAGRAVGELFF TGTGCCTGGAGTGCCGGGAGGGCCGTCGGGGAGCTGTTTTTT
. 15 TRBJ2-7 few TRBV29-1 CSVGSARRAFDEQYF TGCAGCGTTGGATCCGCCCGTAGAGCGTTCGACGAGCAGTACTTC
. 14 TRBJ1-1 many TRBV28 CASSSLSMGAEAFF TGTGCCAGCAGTTCCCTATCGATGGGCGCTGAAGCTTTCTTT
. 15 TRBJ2-1 . TRBV7-2 CASSFKGGQYNEQFF TGTGCCAGCAGCTTTAAGGGCGGACAATACAATGAGCAGTTCTTC
. 14 TRBJ1-1 . TRBV4-3 CASSQDRVNTEAFF TGCGCCAGCAGCCAAGATCGGGTGAACACTGAAGCTTTCTTT
. 13 TRBJ2-3 many TRBV29-1 CSVDQVNRDTQYF TGCAGCGTTGACCAGGTTAATCGGGATACGCAGTATTTT
. 15 TRBJ1-2 . TRBV3-1 CASSQQGRANYGYTF TGTGCCAGCAGCCAGCAGGGGAGAGCTAACTATGGCTACACCTTC
TRBD1 12 TRBJ2-3 . TRBV7-2 CASSQQGATQYF TGTGCCAGCAGCCAACAGGGGGCTACGCAGTATTTT
TRBD2 12 TRBJ2-1 many TRBV20-1 CSAWGLVNEQFF TGCAGTGCTTGGGGACTAGTGAATGAGCAGTTCTTC
TRBD1 14 TRBJ1-6 . TRBV12-3/TRBV12-4 CASSIQGANSPLHF TGTGCCAGCAGCATACAGGGGGCCAATTCACCCCTCCACTTT
TRBD1 13 TRBJ2-1 many TRBV10-3 CAIAGQGAGEQFF TGTGCCATCGCGGGACAGGGGGCGGGCGAGCAGTTCTTC
. 15 TRBJ2-1 many TRBV30 CAWALDSSSYNEQFF TGTGCCTGGGCCCTGGACAGTAGCTCCTACAATGAGCAGTTCTTC
TRBD1 16 TRBJ2-7 many TRBV10-3 CAISGTGDFVSYEQYF TGTGCCATCAGCGGGACAGGGGATTTTGTGTCCTACGAGCAGTACTTC
TRBD1 15 TRBJ2-7 many TRBV19 CASSIVGQGAHEQYF TGTGCCAGTAGTATAGTTGGACAGGGAGCACACGAGCAGTACTTC
. 13 TRBJ2-5 few TRBV29-1 CSAAPEGQETQYF TGCAGCGCCGCCCCTGAGGGACAAGAGACCCAGTACTTC
TRBD2 14 TRBJ2-1 many TRBV4-1 CASSHGLGDNEQFF TGCGCCAGCAGCCACGGACTAGGAGACAATGAGCAGTTCTTC
TRBD2 17 TRBJ2-1 few TRBV24-1 CATSDPGLAGSYNEQFF TGTGCCACCAGTGATCCCGGACTAGCGGGATCCTACAATGAGCAGTTCTTC
. 14 TRBJ1-2 . TRBV11-2 CASSLGRDIRGYTF TGTGCCAGCAGCTTAGGAAGGGACATAAGAGGCTACACCTTC
. 14 TRBJ2-2 . TRBV28 CASSSTLGLLELFF TGTGCCAGCAGTTCTACCTTAGGACTGCTGGAGCTGTTTTTT
. 14 TRBJ1-1 many TRBV5-1 CASRRQAMNTEAFF TGCGCCAGCCGGCGACAGGCGATGAACACTGAAGCTTTCTTT
TRBD1 18 TRBJ1-5 many TRBV27 CASRAITGGSYSNQPQHF TGTGCCAGCAGGGCTATTACAGGGGGCTCCTATAGCAATCAGCCCCAGCATTTT
. 15 TRBJ2-7 many TRBV5-4 CASSSQGTTAYEQYF TGTGCCAGCAGCTCCCAGGGGACTACCGCCTACGAGCAGTACTTC
. 14 TRBJ1-2 few TRBV5-5 CASSLSGTGYGYTF TGTGCCAGCAGCTTATCAGGGACTGGCTATGGCTACACCTTC
TRBD1 15 TRBJ2-7 many TRBV7-6 CASSLAGTGYYEQYF TGTGCCAGCAGCTTGGCCGGGACAGGATACTACGAGCAGTACTTC
. 13 TRBJ1-1 few TRBV10-1 CPAGNLMVSEAFF TGCCCTGCAGGAAATCTAATGGTCTCTGAAGCTTTCTTT
. 14 TRBJ1-5 many TRBV19 CASSDRRGGQPQHF TGTGCCAGTAGTGACCGTCGGGGTGGCCAGCCCCAGCATTTT
TRBD2 15 TRBJ2-7 many TRBV10-3 CAISESASGGYEQYF TGTGCCATCAGTGAGTCAGCTAGCGGCGGCTACGAGCAGTACTTC
. 14 TRBJ2-3 few TRBV11-2 CASSFSRGGDTQYF TGTGCCAGCAGCTTTTCCAGGGGAGGGGATACGCAGTATTTT
. 15 TRBJ2-6 . TRBV24-1 CATSDWNQGANVLTF TGTGCCACCAGTGATTGGAACCAGGGGGCCAACGTCCTGACTTTC
. 15 TRBJ2-3 many TRBV5-1 CASSPGTVSTDTQYF TGCGCCAGCAGCCCGGGGACCGTTAGCACAGATACGCAGTATTTT
. 15 TRBJ1-1 few TRBV20-1 CSARPIPALNTEAFF TGCAGTGCTAGACCCATCCCGGCCTTGAACACTGAAGCTTTCTTT